What follows are 4 T cell receptor beta chains derived from one specimen sequenced in a study of blood T cell repertoires in COVID-19. The method was immunoSEQ multiplex PCR; TCRdb's version includes in-frame clones alone and lacks a portion of them. The sample consists of around 210,000 clones, roughly 90% of them appearing once. The sequenced material came from peripheral blood. Every receptor here comes from a woman in her 70s with acute or convalescent COVID-19.

The chain uses TRBV15 and TRBJ2-7, with a tentative D call TRBD1 (5 bases). The length of the CDR3 is 16 residues. Germline CDR1 reads LNHNV; CDR2 reads YYDKDF (reference sequence). Trimming left V 5 bases short and J 2 bases short, with 19 bases between. The CDR3 nucleotides are TGTGCCACCAGCGGTGGGCAGGGAATATCCCCCTACGAGCAGTACTTC. This encodes CATSGGQGISPYEQYF.

The chain links TRBV19 to TRBJ2-3, with D maybe TRBD2 (6 bases). Deletions cut 4 bases from V and 2 bases from J, with 10 bases between. This CDR3 is built from 14 residues. In germline, CDR1 is LNHDA, CDR2 SQIVND (reference sequence). The CDR3 DNA reads TGTGCCAGTAGTAGGAGGGTTAACACAGATACGCAGTATTTT. Residues: CASSRRVNTDTQYF. The whole variable domain, remainder taken from reference TRBV19 and TRBJ2-3, is DGGITQSPKYLFRKEGQNVTLSCEQNLNHDAMYWYRQDPGQGLRLIYYSQIVNDFQKGDIAEGYSVSREKKESFPLTVTSAQKNPTAFYLCASSRRVNTDTQYFGPGTRLTVL.

This clone was detected once. The chain couples TRBV5-1 to TRBJ1-1; no reliable D call. V lost 3 bases to trimming and J lost 0 bases, with 6 bases between them. The V gene's germline CDR1 is SGHRS and CDR2 YFSETQ. The CDR3 covers 13 residues. The DNA for the CDR3 is TGCGCCAGCAGCTCCCCTATGAACACTGAAGCTTTCTTT. Translation gives CASSSPMNTEAFF. The full variable domain, in which reference TRBV5-1 and TRBJ1-1 provide the parts outside the CDR3, is KAGVTQTPRYLIKTRGQQVTLSCSPISGHRSVSWYQQTPGQGLQFLFEYFSETQRNKGNFPGRFSGRQFSNSRSEMNVSTLELGDSALYLCASSSPMNTEAFFGQGTRLTVV.

The chain links TRBV5-5 to TRBJ1-3; 9 nucleotides match TRBD1. The germline CDR1 and CDR2 sequences are SGHKS and YYEKEE (reference sequence). The CDR3 totals 15 residues. After removal of 4 bases from V and 5 bases from J, the junction contained 7 bases not matched to a gene. CDR3 DNA: TGTGCCAGCAGCCCGGGACAGGGTGGACGAAACACCATATATTTT. Its translation: CASSPGQGGRNTIYF.